The clone carrying this TCR beta chain came up many times. Its cognate antigen is unknown. The data belong to a study of Graves' ophthalmopathy and Graves' hyperthyroidism. General study results and limits: Sensitivity reached 85% to 90% and specificity roughly 82% for a 13-signature model separating ophthalmopathy from stable hyperthyroidism.

In this cohort, patients with other autoimmune diseases, uncontrolled infections, pregnancy or lactation were excluded. Amplifying from RNA transcripts, the study obtained TCR beta CDR3 regions. First-round RT-PCR relied on HTBI primers, and a second-round multiplex PCR came next. MiXCR, run by TCRdb on the multiplex PCR reads, gives a single entry per CDR3 protein. The data show approximately 1.2 million distinct CDR3 sequences, 35% to 45% seen once. Germline V gives CDR1 LNHDA, CDR2 SQIVND (reference sequence). The CDR3 has 16 amino acids. V lost 7 bases to trimming and J lost 4 bases, with 22 bases between them.

The sample taken for sequencing was peripheral blood or thyroid tissue (not recorded which). The clonotype comes from an adult man with Graves' hyperthyroidism. The chain links TRBV19 to TRBJ2-5; TRBD2 might be the D (6 bases). Written as DNA, the CDR3 is TGTGCCAGTACCCCAAGGGGCCCAGCGGAGGGAGAGACCCAGTACTTC. Encoded protein: CASTPRGPAEGETQYF.